The T cell receptor beta chain described here comes from a study of cytomegalovirus exposure and HLA in healthy donors. As for the study in general: A subsequent analysis reported that the roughly 130 validation repertoires were produced on the same platform that had also been used for the roughly 670 first-cohort repertoires.

As to this clone: Antigen specificity is unknown.

Points from the study as a whole: Researchers counted over 150 TCR beta chains as cytomegalovirus-associated. With high specificity and sensitivity, the classifier reportedly diagnosed cytomegalovirus status.

The CDR3 spans 13 residues. The germline V gene has CDR1 LNHDA and CDR2 SQIVND (reference sequence). The V gene lost 5 bases and the J gene lost 9 bases, with 14 bases spanning the gap. The donors were in the roughly 130-subject validation cohort, distinct from the 666-subject first cohort. Some clones are missing from TCRdb's copy, which holds only in-frame ones; the method was immunoSEQ multiplex PCR. This sample has about 150,000 clones; around 84% occur once, and the top ten carry around 2.1%. The J gene is TRBJ1-5, the V gene TRBV19; possible D gene TRBD1, 5 bases. This receptor was obtained from a human donor in good health. The source material was PBMCs. The CDR3 spells CASSGSGAGPQHF. The CDR3 DNA is TGTGCCAGTAGTGGGAGCGGGGCTGGGCCCCAGCATTTT.